One and the same sample provided the 20 T cell receptor beta chains below, sequenced in a study of human CD8 memory T cell subsets. Libraries targeted TCR beta using 5' RACE with UMIs. TCRdb derives one entry per CDR3 protein from the 5' RACE reads, leaving out DNA. The repertoire table contains 6,000 to 8,500 distinct CDR3 sequences. Sequenced material: CD8+ T cells from PBMCs. These receptors all come from a human donor in good health.

The J gene is TRBJ2-1, the V gene TRBV3-1; as DNA is missing, the TRBD2 call by TCRdb cannot be tested. Germline CDR1 and CDR2: LGHDT and YNNKEL (reference sequence). The CDR3 loop spans 16 amino acids. The CDR3 region is CASSRPGTRPYNEQFF.

The rearrangement uses TRBV20-1 and TRBJ2-1; with no DNA, the TCRdb D assignment of TRBD2 cannot be verified. The CDR3 runs to 14 residues. Per germline, CDR1 DFQATT and CDR2 SNEGSKA (reference sequence). This CDR3 is CSPGTSGSVYEQFF.

V usage is TRBV7-2 and J usage is TRBJ2-1. Germline values: CDR1 SGHTA, CDR2 FQGNSA. The CDR3 has 12 amino acids. CDR3 loop: CASSPNGDEQFF.

This clonotype registers medium-sized by frequency. The V gene is TRBV11-2, the J gene TRBJ1-5. CDR1 and CDR2 (germline): SGHAT, FQNNGV. There are 13 residues in the CDR3. The CDR3 loop is CASSFASDQPQHF.

The CDR3 loop is CASRPRVNNEQFF. The chain carries TRBV27 and TRBJ2-1. Per the germline V gene, CDR1 is MNHEY and CDR2 is SMNVEV (reference sequence). CDR3 length equals 13 residues.

This chain joins TRBV29-1 and TRBJ2-7; TCRdb designates TRBD1, a call that cannot be tested without DNA. The CDR3 has 13 amino acids. The germline V gene has CDR1 SQVTM and CDR2 ANQGSEA. The CDR3: CSVVPGGIYEQYF.

This rearrangement joins TRBV24-1 to TRBJ2-1; with no DNA, the TCRdb D assignment of TRBD1 cannot be verified. The CDR3 is made up of 14 amino acids. The germline V gene encodes CDR1 KGHDR and CDR2 SFDVKD. The CDR3 sequence is CATSDPLAQSEQFF.

This clonotype is labeled medium-sized based on frequency. The chain recombines TRBV12-3 or TRBV12-4 with TRBJ2-7; the TCRdb D gene call, TRBD1, has no DNA to confirm it. The CDR3 length is 12 residues. CDR3 sequence reads: CASSLGGQEQYF.

The chain carries TRBV2 and TRBJ2-3; TCRdb gives TRBD2 as the D gene, but with no DNA this cannot be confirmed. The CDR3 has 16 amino acids. Germline-derived CDR1 and CDR2 are SNHLY and FYNNEI. The CDR3 reads CASSGELAGVKDTQYF.

V gene TRBV2 combines with J gene TRBJ1-6. The V gene's germline CDR1 is SNHLY and CDR2 FYNNEI. This CDR3 comprises 15 residues. This chain's CDR3 is CASSPPPKAYSPLHF. The variable domain in full, completed from reference TRBV2 and TRBJ1-6, reads EPEVTQTPSHQVTQMGQEVILRCVPISNHLYFYWYRQILGQKVEFLVSFYNNEISEKSEIFDDQFSVERPDGSNFTLKIRSTKLEDSAMYFCASSPPPKAYSPLHFGNGTRLTVT.

This clonotype ranks as medium-sized in terms of frequency. The rearrangement links TRBV28 to TRBJ1-1; TCRdb indicates TRBD1, and absent DNA this call remains unverified. The germline V gene encodes CDR1 MDHEN and CDR2 SYDVKM. CDR3 length: 14 residues. CDR3 in amino acids: CASTYRITNTEAFF. Combining the CDR3 with reference TRBV28 and TRBJ1-1 gives the whole variable domain DVKVTQSSRYLVKRTGEKVFLECVQDMDHENMFWYRQDPGLGLRLIYFSYDVKMKEKGDIPEGYSVSREKKERFSLILESASTNQTSMYLCASTYRITNTEAFFGQGTRLTVV.

V usage is TRBV15 and J usage is TRBJ2-5; absent DNA, TCRdb's TRBD1 call cannot be checked. This CDR3 spans 14 amino acids. Germline V CDR1 and CDR2: LNHNV, YYDKDF (reference sequence). CDR3: CATSRGQGQETQYF.

The rearrangement uses TRBV7-3 and TRBJ2-1; the TCRdb D gene call, TRBD1, has no DNA to confirm it. The CDR3 covers 15 residues. Germline CDR1 SGHTA, CDR2 FQGTGA. CDR3 region: CASSLEGRERNEQFF.

This sequence joins TRBV7-6 and TRBJ1-5. In germline, CDR1 is SGHVS, CDR2 FNYEAQ. This CDR3 region has 13 residues. This CDR3 is CASSLGENQPQHF.

Its frequency marks this clonotype as hyperexpanded. V usage is TRBV28 and J usage is TRBJ2-7; TCRdb's D call, TRBD1, is unchecked because there is no DNA. The germline CDR1 and CDR2 sequences are MDHEN and SYDVKM. The CDR3 runs 12 residues. CDR3 loop: CASSWGRDEQYF.

This clonotype shows up as medium-sized by frequency. V gene TRBV6-5 combines with J gene TRBJ2-1; TCRdb lists TRBD2, though no DNA is available to test this call. The CDR3 sequence is 15 residues long. Germline V lookup: CDR1 MNHEY, CDR2 SVGAGI. CDR3 residues: CASSISGNSYNEQFF.

Judged by frequency, this clonotype is medium-sized. This chain links TRBV2 with TRBJ2-2; TCRdb calls TRBD2, which cannot be checked without DNA. The germline V gene has CDR1 SNHLY and CDR2 FYNNEI. The CDR3 runs 14 residues. The CDR3 reads CASQDRVGLAELFF.

CDR3 sequence: CASSLGQGTNIQYF. The chain is built from TRBV5-1 and TRBJ2-4; the D gene TCRdb calls, TRBD1, cannot be checked with no DNA. The CDR3 is 14 residues long. Per germline, CDR1 SGHRS and CDR2 YFSETQ.

The CDR3 loop reads CASSLVASGRGEQYF. This chain uses TRBV27 with TRBJ2-7; absent DNA, TCRdb's TRBD2 call cannot be checked. The V gene's germline CDR1 is MNHEY and CDR2 SMNVEV (reference sequence). This CDR3 has 15 amino acids.

The chain uses TRBV24-1 and TRBJ2-3; TCRdb's D gene call, TRBD1, goes unchecked for lack of DNA. From germline, CDR1 is KGHDR and CDR2 SFDVKD. This CDR3 is built from 17 residues. The CDR3 reads CATSEPRTGLRGDTQYF.